The sequence of this T cell receptor beta chain was determined in a study of blood T cells in healthy people across ages. The CDR3 is 11 residues long. Germline-derived CDR1 and CDR2 are SQVTM and ANQGSEA. Study conclusions and caveats: Among long-lived donors, naive CD4+ cells were more numerous and diversity higher than in aged donors.

For the second PCR, which ran for about 7 to 11 cycles, a sample-barcoded 5' primer and a J-beta primer mix were used. Each TCR beta cDNA got a 12-nucleotide random molecular identifier. TCRdb analysed the 5' RACE reads with MiXCR anew, one entry per CDR3 protein. The sample has hundreds of thousands of distinct CDR3 sequences; roughly 50% are singletons. Total RNA, at least 5 micrograms per sample, was extracted from PBMCs. This clonotype was observed a few times. Its antigen is currently unknown. This TCR was sampled from a man aged 30 to 39 in good health. The sequenced sample was blood. The genes are TRBV29-1 and TRBJ2-5; 7 bases fit TRBD2. The closer fit of TRBJ2-4 to the DNA end suggests the J call may be wrong. The CDR3 DNA is TGCAGCGCCGCCCGCGGGGGCATTCAGTACTTC. This codes for CSAARGGIQYF.